Shown below are 32 T cell receptor beta chains from a single sample sequenced in a study of radiotherapy plus CTLA-4 blockade in lung cancer. Here immunoSEQ multiplex PCR was the method, and the copy in TCRdb shows in-frame clones only, minus some. This sample has 35,000 to 55,000 clones; 55% to 80% occur once, and the top ten carry 20% to 30%. Sequenced here: peripheral blood, sampled from a patient treated with radiotherapy plus ipilimumab. The receptors derive from a human donor with non-small cell lung cancer who had a partial response to radiotherapy plus ipilimumab.

The chain recombines TRBV4-2 with TRBJ2-2, with a possible D match to TRBD2 (8 bases). Between the trimmed V and J ends, which lost 1 base and 1 base, there was a span of 13 bases. There are 17 residues in the CDR3. Germline CDR1 and CDR2: LGHNA and YNFKEQ. The CDR3 loop reads CASSQGDSGGNTGELFF. CDR3 coding DNA: TGTGCCAGCAGCCAAGGGGACAGCGGGGGGAACACCGGGGAGCTGTTTTTT.

The chain combines TRBV5-8 with TRBJ1-2, with D maybe TRBD1 (6 bases). Trimming removed 0 bases at V and 6 bases at J, with 9 bases between. CDR3 length: 13 amino acids. Germline V lookup: CDR1 SGHTS, CDR2 YDEGEE. The CDR3 coding sequence is TGTGCCAGCAGCTTGGATGGGGGCGATGGCTACACCTTC. Amino acids: CASSLDGGDGYTF.

This clone was observed a few times. The chain combines TRBV7-2 with TRBJ1-2, with 8 bases lining up with TRBD1. The V and J ends lost 1 base and 6 bases, in that order; junction bases with no gene match: 7. There are 15 residues in the CDR3. Germline V CDR1 and CDR2: SGHTA, FQGNSA. DNA for the CDR3: TGTGCCAGCAGCTTAGGCAGCCAGGGGGCAAATGGCTACACCTTC. Its translation is CASSLGSQGANGYTF.

The V gene is TRBV6-1, the J gene TRBJ1-2, with D maybe TRBD1 (5 bases). CDR1 and CDR2 from the germline V gene are MNHNS and SASEGT. The CDR3 runs 13 residues. Trimming pared 10 bases from V and 7 bases from J, leaving 19 bases between. CDR3: CATRGHANVGYTF. CDR3 coding DNA: TGTGCCACCCGAGGACATGCTAACGTTGGCTACACCTTC.

This chain links TRBV4-2 with TRBJ2-2; 14 bases agree with TRBD2. J lost 4 bases, V lost 10 bases, and 8 bases had no gene match. The CDR3 totals 16 residues. Germline-derived CDR1 and CDR2 are LGHNA and YNFKEQ. CDR3: CATSGLAGGPTGELFF. The CDR3 DNA is TGTGCCACCTCTGGACTAGCGGGGGGCCCCACCGGGGAGCTGTTTTTT.

The rearrangement uses TRBV5-1 and TRBJ2-3; 15 nucleotides align to TRBD2. Germline-derived CDR1 and CDR2 are SGHRS and YFSETQ. The CDR3 is 16 residues long. The V gene end was trimmed by 3 bases and the J gene end by 7 bases; junction bases not matched to a gene: 6. The CDR3 region is CASSSGLAGGLNTQYF. CDR3 bases: TGCGCCAGCAGCTCCGGACTAGCGGGGGGGTTGAATACGCAGTATTTT.

This chain joins TRBV10-3 and TRBJ2-5; a weak D match, TRBD2 (7 bases). Trimming cost V 3 bases and J 2 bases, with 10 bases left between them. This CDR3 has 14 amino acids. Germline loops: CDR1 ENHRY, CDR2 SYGVKD. The CDR3 here is CAISEGGEQETQYF. The CDR3 nucleotides read TGTGCCATCAGTGAAGGGGGGGAACAAGAGACCCAGTACTTC.

The rearrangement uses TRBV27 and TRBJ1-6, with D uncertain. The V and J ends lost 8 bases and 5 bases respectively, with 19 bases between them. CDR1 MNHEY and CDR2 SMNVEV come from the germline V gene (reference sequence). The CDR3 extends over 16 amino acids. CDR3 amino acids: CASSPSTDINNSPLHF. The CDR3, as DNA: TGTGCCAGCTCCCCGTCGACCGACATCAATAATTCACCCCTCCACTTT.

The J gene is TRBJ2-7, the V gene TRBV2; possible D gene TRBD1, 5 bases. Trimming shortened V by 6 bases and J by 0 bases, and 12 bases separated the two germline ends. Per germline, CDR1 SNHLY and CDR2 FYNNEI. This CDR3 is built from 14 residues. The CDR3 sequence: CASRTWGNSYEQYF. CDR3 nucleotide sequence: TGTGCCAGCAGAACCTGGGGCAACTCCTACGAGCAGTACTTC.

The chain employs TRBV7-9 and TRBJ2-3; D perhaps matches TRBD1 (6 bases). V lost 4 bases and J lost 6, with 8 bases in between. Germline lookup yields CDR1 SEHNR and CDR2 FQNEAQ (reference sequence). CDR3 size: 12 residues. CDR3 in DNA: TGTGCCAGCAGCTCAGGGGTGGATACGCAGTATTTT. It codes for CASSSGVDTQYF.

The chain has TRBV18 and TRBJ2-6; TRBD2 is a possible D gene (6 bases). Germline loops: CDR1 KGHSH, CDR2 LQKENI. The CDR3 is 17 amino acids. Trimming pared 3 bases from V and 0 bases from J, leaving 12 bases between. The CDR3 nucleotides are TGTGCCAGCTCACCCAGCGGGTCGAGCTCTGGGGCCAACGTCCTGACTTTC. It encodes CASSPSGSSSGANVLTF.

The rearrangement joins TRBV6-1 to TRBJ1-3, with 7 bases matching TRBD1. The CDR3 spans 16 residues. The V segment lost 2 bases and the J segment 0 bases; nucleotides outside the gene matches: 4. The germline V gene has CDR1 MNHNS and CDR2 SASEGT. CDR3 protein: CASSERGQASGNTIYF. CDR3 DNA: TGTGCCAGCAGTGAACGCGGACAGGCCTCTGGAAACACCATATATTTT.

The chain uses TRBV18 and TRBJ2-1, with D possibly matching TRBD1 (6 bases). CDR1 and CDR2 from the germline V gene are KGHSH and LQKENI. Trimming took off 2 bases at V and 0 bases at J, with 11 bases between the two ends. The CDR3 is 16 residues long. The CDR3 nucleotides read TGTGCCAGCTCACCATTACAGGGCAGCTCCTACAATGAGCAGTTCTTC. It yields the protein CASSPLQGSSYNEQFF. Variable domain in full (rest from reference TRBV18 and TRBJ2-1): NAGVMQNPRHLVRRRGQEARLRCSPMKGHSHVYWYRQLPEEGLKFMVYLQKENIIDESGMPKERFSAEFPKEGPSILRIQQVVRGDSAAYFCASSPLQGSSYNEQFFGPGTRLTVL.

The chain recombines TRBV5-4 with TRBJ2-5; TRBD1 agrees at 7 bases. Germline V lookup: CDR1 SGHNT, CDR2 YYREEE (reference sequence). This CDR3 comprises 15 residues. The trim removed 2 bases at V and 4 bases at J, leaving 8 bases unmatched. DNA of the CDR3: TGTGCCAGCAGCTTCGACAGGGCAACGGGAGAGACCCAGTACTTC. It codes for CASSFDRATGETQYF.

This clone has a handful of counts. The chain is built from TRBV9 and TRBJ2-7; TRBD1 agrees at 7 bases. Losses at the gene ends were 2 bases for V and 0 bases for J; bases not matched to a gene: 2. The CDR3 runs 14 residues. The germline CDR1 and CDR2 sequences are SGDLS and YYNGEE. The CDR3 DNA is TGTGCCAGCAGCGTGGGACAGAGCTCCTACGAGCAGTACTTC. Amino acid sequence: CASSVGQSSYEQYF.

This rearrangement joins TRBV19 to TRBJ2-3, with TRBD1 matching 7 bases. The V segment lost 5 bases and the J segment 0 bases; nucleotides outside the gene matches: 8. Germline loops: CDR1 LNHDA, CDR2 SQIVND (reference sequence). The CDR3 covers 16 residues. CDR3 loop: CASSVGTALSTDTQYF. The CDR3 DNA sequence: TGTGCCAGTAGTGTCGGGACAGCGCTTAGCACAGATACGCAGTATTTT. Supplemented by reference TRBV19 and TRBJ2-3, the full variable domain reads DGGITQSPKYLFRKEGQNVTLSCEQNLNHDAMYWYRQDPGQGLRLIYYSQIVNDFQKGDIAEGYSVSREKKESFPLTVTSAQKNPTAFYLCASSVGTALSTDTQYFGPGTRLTVL.

This chain uses TRBV13 with TRBJ2-7; 9 bases are shared with TRBD2. This CDR3 is built from 15 residues. The V and J ends lost 1 base and 1 base, in that order; junction bases with no gene match: 2. Germline values: CDR1 PRHDT, CDR2 FYEKMQ (reference sequence). The CDR3 sequence is CASSLATSGSYEQYF. The CDR3 DNA follows: TGTGCCAGCAGCTTAGCGACTAGCGGATCCTACGAGCAGTACTTC.

The chain joins TRBV5-4 to TRBJ2-1, with 7 bases that match TRBD2. The germline V gene has CDR1 SGHNT and CDR2 YYREEE (reference sequence). V trimming: 0 bases; J trimming: 7 bases; junction bases outside the gene matches: 10. This CDR3 has 16 residues. The CDR3 spells CASSLGGGLAVNEQFF. As DNA, the CDR3 is TGTGCCAGCAGCTTGGGGGGGGGTCTAGCGGTAAATGAGCAGTTCTTC.

The V gene is TRBV14, the J gene TRBJ1-2; D possibly corresponds to TRBD1 (6 bases). This CDR3 region has 14 residues. Trimming took off 4 bases at V and 5 bases at J, with 14 bases between the two ends. Germline V gene data show CDR1 as SGHDN and CDR2 as FVKESK. This chain's CDR3 is CASSPGQNLYGYTF. The CDR3 region has the DNA TGTGCCAGCAGCCCCGGACAGAACCTATATGGCTACACCTTC.

This clone is labeled medium-sized. The V and J genes are TRBV19 and TRBJ1-5; D may be TRBD1 (6 bases). The V gene lost 6 bases and the J gene lost 4 bases, with 16 bases spanning the gap. The CDR3 is 15 amino acids. Per germline, CDR1 LNHDA and CDR2 SQIVND (reference sequence). In DNA form, the CDR3 reads TGTGCCAGTAGCGCCAGTAGGACAGCTAATCAGCCCCAGCATTTT. The encoded protein is CASSASRTANQPQHF.

This chain uses TRBV15 with TRBJ2-7, with TRBD1 identical over 9 bases. The CDR3 totals 13 residues. Germline CDR1 reads LNHNV; CDR2 reads YYDKDF (reference sequence). The V segment lost 8 bases and the J segment 1 base; nucleotides outside the gene matches: 3. CDR3 in DNA: TGTGCCACCGGGACAGGGACTTCCTACGAGCAGTACTTC. Translated: CATGTGTSYEQYF.

This clone was seen a single time. The J gene is TRBJ1-5, the V gene TRBV5-4, with D possibly TRBD1 on 6 matching bases. Germline V gene sequence: CDR1 SGHNT, CDR2 YYREEE (reference sequence). Trimming stripped 2 bases from V and 3 bases from J, with 9 bases between. This CDR3 has 14 amino acids. The CDR3 DNA is TGTGCCAGCAGCTTACAGGGACACAATCAGCCCCAGCATTTT. Its translation: CASSLQGHNQPQHF.

This clone showed up just a few times. The chain links TRBV6-6 to TRBJ1-2, with 10 bases fitting TRBD1. V was pared by 5 bases and J by 4 bases, with 7 bases of the junction left unmatched. Germline V gene sequence: CDR1 MNHNY, CDR2 SVGAGI (reference sequence). This CDR3 spans 15 amino acids. Written as DNA, the CDR3 is TGTGCCAGCAGTGGACGGGACAGGGGCTTCTATGGCTACACCTTC. Translation gives CASSGRDRGFYGYTF.

J is TRBJ1-2 and V is TRBV13; 7 bases are shared with TRBD1. Germline CDR1 is PRHDT and CDR2 is FYEKMQ (reference sequence). V lost 3 bases to trimming and J lost 0 bases; unmatched junction nucleotides: 16. This CDR3 is built from 19 residues. The chain's CDR3 is CASSFSSPQWDSPNYGYTF. DNA of the CDR3: TGTGCCAGCAGCTTTTCCTCCCCGCAATGGGACAGCCCTAACTATGGCTACACCTTC.

The chain uses TRBV7-9 and TRBJ2-2; D might be TRBD2 (6 bases). Per germline, CDR1 SEHNR and CDR2 FQNEAQ (reference sequence). Trimming removed 5 bases from V and 5 bases from J, with 12 bases in between. The CDR3 runs 14 residues. The CDR3 coding sequence is TGTGCCAGCAGCGTCGGAGGGAGAACCGGGGAGCTGTTTTTT. Amino acids: CASSVGGRTGELFF.

CDR3 DNA sequence: TGTGCCAGCTCACCAGACAGGGCTTCACCGCCCCAGCATTTT. Protein product: CASSPDRASPPQHF. J is TRBJ1-5 and V is TRBV18; 7 nucleotides align to TRBD1. This CDR3 region has 14 residues. Germline CDR1 is KGHSH and CDR2 is LQKENI. J was trimmed by 9 bases and V by 2 bases; bases with no gene match: 7.

This clone appeared once. The chain joins TRBV15 to TRBJ2-3; tentatively, D is TRBD1 (5 bases). Germline V lookup: CDR1 LNHNV, CDR2 YYDKDF (reference sequence). V lost 0 bases to trimming and J lost 0 bases, with 13 bases between them. The CDR3 totals 17 residues. Here the CDR3 reads CATSRDPRQRSTDTQYF. DNA of the CDR3: TGTGCCACCAGCAGAGATCCGCGACAGCGAAGCACAGATACGCAGTATTTT.

The chain links TRBV18 to TRBJ2-1, with 9 positions matching TRBD2. Germline-derived CDR1 and CDR2 are KGHSH and LQKENI. V lost 1 base, J lost 3 bases, and 1 base stayed unmatched. The CDR3 contains 15 residues. For the CDR3, the DNA is TGTGCCAGCTCACCACAGACTAGCGGCTACAATGAGCAGTTCTTC. Translated, it gives CASSPQTSGYNEQFF.

The chain combines TRBV5-1 with TRBJ2-2, with 13 bases identical to TRBD2. Germline values: CDR1 SGHRS, CDR2 YFSETQ. V shed 4 bases, J shed 2 bases, and the junction held 8 bases outside the gene matches. This CDR3 comprises 18 residues. CDR3 bases: TGCGCCAGCAGCATTCATGGACTAGCGGGGGCCAACACCGGGGAGCTGTTTTTT. Its protein product is CASSIHGLAGANTGELFF.

The gene calls are TRBV6-1 and TRBJ1-6; 8 bases align to TRBD1. Per germline, CDR1 MNHNS and CDR2 SASEGT. The CDR3 totals 15 residues. V dropped 6 bases and J dropped 3; count of bases not matched to a gene: 4. CDR3 amino acids: CASSVQGGYNSPLHF. The CDR3 DNA reads TGTGCCAGCAGCGTACAGGGGGGCTATAATTCACCCCTCCACTTT.

CDR3 in amino acids: CASSLQAAAGGYEQYF. CDR3 sequence (DNA): TGTGCCAGCAGTTTACAAGCGGCAGCTGGGGGGTACGAGCAGTACTTC. The rearrangement links TRBV27 to TRBJ2-7, with D tentatively TRBD2 (6 bases). Germline assignment: CDR1 MNHEY and CDR2 SMNVEV (reference sequence). V was trimmed by 2 bases and J by 4 bases, leaving 18 bases between them. This CDR3 has 16 residues.

The V and J genes are TRBV6-1 and TRBJ1-1, with 9 positions matching TRBD1. The germline CDR1 and CDR2 sequences are MNHNS and SASEGT. The CDR3 runs to 15 residues. With V trimmed by 6 bases and J by 6 bases, 11 bases remained unmatched. The CDR3 is CASRTQGASGSEAFF. DNA for the CDR3: TGTGCCAGCAGGACACAGGGGGCATCGGGATCTGAAGCTTTCTTT.